A selection of T cell receptor beta chains follows, all from one sample in a study of early T cells in non-severe SARS-CoV-2 infection. TCRdb ran MiXCR on the 5' RACE reads and lists one entry per CDR3 protein. The profile covers about 61,000 distinct CDR3 sequences, with about 11% appearing a single time and more than 0.9% taken by the ten largest. The specimen was whole blood, collected at baseline. Receptors originate from an adult who was a healthcare worker with PCR-confirmed SARS-CoV-2 infection or an uninfected control (not recorded which). The donor label of this sample is uncertain. Both conserved end residues are trimmed from each CDR3. The D gene is left open where the match is weak.

D	V	length	J	CDR3
TRBD1	TRBV27	13	TRBJ2-3	ASSLRDSNTDTQY
.	TRBV5-1	10	TRBJ1-1	ASSLDLTEAF
.	TRBV25-1	13	TRBJ2-5	ASSEWGQAQETQY
TRBD1	TRBV18	11	TRBJ1-2	ASSVQGNYGYT
.	TRBV30	12	TRBJ1-6	AWRRGAYNSPLH
.	TRBV9	11	TRBJ2-5	ASSVLTTETQY
TRBD1	TRBV29-1	13	TRBJ1-1	SVNQWRDRVVEAF
.	TRBV9	13	TRBJ2-6	ASSVGLSGANVLT
TRBD2	TRBV24-1	16	TRBJ2-3	ATSDAPLAGGPTDTQY
.	TRBV27	10	TRBJ2-3	ASSLGTDTQY